These T cell receptor beta chains were read from a single sample in a study of siplizumab effects on memory and regulatory T cells. The data were produced by immunoSEQ multiplex PCR, yet TCRdb's version contains in-frame clones alone and is incomplete. The sample holds about 82,000 clones, about 87% seen once. The sequenced material came from Tregs sorted from blood. Source of these receptors: a human donor in good health. CDR3s include the opening cysteine and the closing phenylalanine or tryptophan. The D gene is left open where the match is weak. Clone size appears in some rows only: once, few, many, or a class for an expanded clone.

NA,TRBJ2-5,few,14,TRBV12-2,CASRLGTGEETQYF,TGTGCAAGTCGCTTGGGGACAGGGGAAGAGACCCAGTACTTC
NA,TRBJ2-1,NA,12,TRBV11-2,CASSSRQVGQFF,TGTGCCAGCAGCTCCAGGCAGGTCGGGCAGTTCTTC
NA,TRBJ2-1,once,14,TRBV30,CAWNHEWTYNEQFF,TGTGCCTGGAACCATGAGTGGACTTACAATGAGCAGTTCTTC
NA,TRBJ2-1,few,15,TRBV5-1,CASSLALAGDNEQFF,TGCGCCAGCAGCTTGGCGCTGGCCGGGGACAATGAGCAGTTCTTC
NA,TRBJ1-2,NA,10,TRBV20-1,CSAPGHGYTF,TGCAGTGCTCCCGGTCATGGCTACACCTTC
TRBD2,TRBJ2-7,NA,13,TRBV7-6,CASSSPGGREQYF,TGTGCCAGCAGCTCCCCGGGGGGACGGGAGCAGTACTTC
NA,TRBJ2-1,NA,16,TRBV7-2,CASSFSRLLLGNEQFF,TGTGCCAGCAGCTTCTCCCGGCTACTCCTGGGCAATGAGCAGTTCTTC
NA,TRBJ2-2,NA,14,TRBV6-5,CASSYEQNTGELFF,TGTGCCAGCAGTTACGAACAGAACACCGGGGAGCTGTTTTTT
NA,TRBJ2-6,NA,17,TRBV4-1,CASSQVLVGPGANVLTF,TGCGCCAGCAGCCAAGTTCTTGTGGGTCCTGGGGCCAACGTCCTGACTTTC
TRBD2,TRBJ2-7,once,15,TRBV7-2,CASSFLAGDRYEQYF,TGTGCCAGCAGCTTCCTAGCGGGGGATAGGTACGAGCAGTACTTC
TRBD1,TRBJ2-7,NA,13,TRBV6-6,CASSNSGQGKQYF,TGTGCCAGCAGTAACTCAGGACAGGGGAAGCAGTACTTC
NA,TRBJ1-1,once,13,TRBV2,CASTGPVNTEAFF,TGTGCCAGCACGGGGCCGGTGAACACTGAAGCTTTCTTT
NA,TRBJ2-5,NA,15,TRBV14,CASSQVGTVGETQYF,TGTGCCAGCAGCCAAGTCGGGACCGTGGGAGAGACCCAGTACTTC
NA,TRBJ1-6,NA,18,TRBV11-2,CASSLTSAVSSYNSPLHF,TGTGCCAGCAGCTTAACTTCGGCCGTGAGCTCCTATAATTCACCCCTCCACTTT
NA,TRBJ2-3,NA,14,TRBV4-2,CASSQLAKTDTQYF,TGTGCCAGCAGCCAACTAGCAAAAACAGATACGCAGTATTTT
TRBD1,TRBJ1-3,NA,14,TRBV5-6,CASSWTGGGNTIYF,TGTGCCAGCAGCTGGACAGGAGGTGGAAACACCATATATTTT
NA,TRBJ2-1,NA,17,TRBV4-3,CASSQVRGGKTYNEQFF,TGCGCCAGCAGCCAAGTACGAGGGGGAAAAACCTACAATGAGCAGTTCTTC
TRBD2,TRBJ2-5,NA,14,TRBV2,CASLGAGGTWAQYF,TGTGCCAGCTTGGGAGCGGGGGGCACCTGGGCCCAGTACTTC
NA,TRBJ2-5,NA,13,TRBV14,CASSRWQQETQYF,TGTGCCAGCAGCCGGTGGCAGCAAGAGACCCAGTACTTC
TRBD1,TRBJ1-1,NA,15,TRBV6-6,CASSYWGQGARGAFF,TGTGCCAGCAGTTACTGGGGACAGGGGGCGCGGGGAGCTTTCTTT
NA,TRBJ2-2,once,13,TRBV9,CASSVVLGGELFF,TGTGCCAGCAGCGTAGTCCTAGGCGGGGAGCTGTTTTTT
NA,TRBJ2-6,NA,15,TRBV7-2,CASSLPGAGANVLTF,TGTGCCAGCAGCTTGCCAGGGGCTGGGGCCAACGTCCTGACTTTC
TRBD1,TRBJ1-4,NA,15,TRBV6-5,CASSPTGATNEKLFF,TGTGCCAGCAGTCCCACAGGGGCAACTAATGAAAAACTGTTTTTT
TRBD2,TRBJ2-1,NA,14,TRBV7-3,CASSLAGGYNEQFF,TGTGCCAGCAGCTTAGCGGGGGGATACAATGAGCAGTTCTTC
NA,TRBJ1-5,NA,15,TRBV30,CAWSVGGAGNQPQHF,TGTGCCTGGAGTGTAGGGGGGGCTGGCAATCAGCCCCAGCATTTT